There are a few counts of the clone carrying this TCR beta chain. As yet, its antigen is unknown. One entry per CDR3 protein, called by TCRdb with MiXCR from the 5' RACE reads. Of hundreds of thousands of distinct CDR3 sequences listed, approximately 15% were seen once; the top ten hold 11% to 15%. This sample was included in a study of T cells after yellow fever vaccination. Across the whole study: With SMART-Seq v4 Ultra Low Input, the fractions containing low cell numbers were prepared. Study-wide results and caveats: Booster sampling recovered most clones from primary vaccination (less than 97% CD4, approximately 90% CD8). There was a small share of clonotypes that showed up in both the CD4 and CD8 compartments.

Germline CDR1 reads SGHRS; CDR2 reads YFSETQ. V trimming: 6 bases; J trimming: 2 bases; junction bases outside the gene matches: 6. The CDR3 contains 14 residues. This chain uses TRBV5-1 with TRBJ2-3; 7 bases are shared with TRBD2. Sequenced material: PBMCs, taken on the day of the yellow fever booster vaccination. The sequence was obtained from a man between 25 and 39 years old who received the YFV17D yellow fever vaccine. Here the CDR3 reads CASTTSAHTDTQYF. In DNA, the CDR3 is TGCGCCAGCACTACTAGCGCACACACAGATACGCAGTATTTT.